The clone carrying this T cell receptor beta chain was seen just once. This specimen comes from a study of OX40 agonist ivuxolimab in advanced cancers. Across the whole study: The group had a mean age of 60 years, ranged from about 20 to 90, and was 80% to 90% male. Past anti-PD-1, anti-PD-L1 or anti-CTLA-4 therapy was accepted, and 30% to 45% had received some. Partial response was recorded in three patients: one hepatocellular carcinoma and two cutaneous melanoma cases.

Sequenced by immunoSEQ multiplex PCR; TCRdb stores in-frame clones only, minus some. This table has about 44,000 clones, around 80% appearing once. Blood sampling was done at baseline, cycle 4 day 1, and cycle 7 day 1. Trimming removed 8 bases from V and 8 bases from J; junction bases left unmatched: 22. The CDR3 has 17 residues. Looked up from germline, CDR1 is SGHRS and CDR2 is YFSETQ. The clonotype was recovered from an adult with an advanced solid tumor such as melanoma, head and neck, liver or kidney cancer. The chain carries TRBV5-1 and TRBJ2-1; 7 bases agree with TRBD2. The source was CD4+ or CD8+ T cells sorted from blood, collected in a trial of the OX40 agonist ivuxolimab. The CDR3 loop reads CASTRFQGGPVGDEQFF. CDR3 sequence (DNA): TGCGCCAGTACCCGGTTTCAGGGAGGGCCAGTAGGCGATGAGCAGTTCTTC.